The 13 T cell receptor beta chains below all came from one sample that was sequenced in a study of blood T cell repertoires in COVID-19. Repertoires were generated with immunoSEQ multiplex PCR, while TCRdb's copy carries only in-frame clones and drops some. The table shows 250,000 to 300,000 clones, with approximately 90% occurring only once. Sequencing was done on a sample of peripheral blood. Every receptor here comes from a woman in her thirties or forties who had recovered from COVID-19.

This chain connects TRBV19 to TRBJ1-2; D possibly corresponds to TRBD1 (5 bases). V dropped 10 bases and J dropped 3 bases, with 18 bases sitting between them. Germline lookup yields CDR1 LNHDA and CDR2 SQIVND (reference sequence). The CDR3 length is 14 residues. The CDR3 DNA reads as TGTGCCACCCTCTCCTGGGGGGGAGACTATGGCTACACCTTC. Amino acids: CATLSWGGDYGYTF. The full variable domain, completed using reference TRBV19 and TRBJ1-2, is DGGITQSPKYLFRKEGQNVTLSCEQNLNHDAMYWYRQDPGQGLRLIYYSQIVNDFQKGDIAEGYSVSREKKESFPLTVTSAQKNPTAFYLCATLSWGGDYGYTFGSGTRLTVV.

V usage is TRBV18 and J usage is TRBJ2-3; 7 bases match TRBD2. CDR1 KGHSH and CDR2 LQKENI come from the germline V gene. The CDR3 covers 14 residues. V lost 3 bases to trimming and J lost 8 bases; unmatched junction nucleotides: 8. Here the CDR3 DNA reads TGTGCCAGCTCACCCGCGGGGGTCTGGGGTACGCAGTATTTT. Translation gives CASSPAGVWGTQYF.

This chain's CDR3 is CASSGRAALGETQYF. CDR3 nucleotide sequence: TGTGCCAGCAGTGGGCGGGCAGCCCTCGGGGAGACCCAGTACTTC. This chain joins TRBV2 and TRBJ2-5, with D tentatively TRBD2 (5 bases). The CDR3 covers 15 residues. CDR1 and CDR2 (germline): SNHLY, FYNNEI. The V and J ends lost 4 bases and 5 bases respectively, with 17 bases between them.

The rearrangement links TRBV11-3 to TRBJ2-3; D may be TRBD2 (7 bases). The CDR3 contains 14 residues. V dropped 5 bases and J dropped 4 bases, with 13 bases sitting between them. The germline V gene encodes CDR1 SGHNT and CDR2 YENEEA. This CDR3 is CASSRGGGPDTQYF. CDR3 DNA sequence: TGTGCCAGCAGCCGGGGAGGGGGTCCAGATACGCAGTATTTT.

CDR3 protein: CASSNHRNTEAFF. CDR3 coding DNA: TGTGCCAGCAGCAACCACAGAAACACTGAAGCTTTCTTT. The chain combines TRBV6-2 or TRBV6-3 with TRBJ1-1; D ambiguous. V lost 6 bases and J 2 bases, leaving 10 bases between the germline ends. The CDR3 is 13 amino acids. Germline CDR1 reads MNHEY; CDR2 reads SVGEGT.

In this sample, this clone turned up a few times. DNA of the CDR3: TGCGCCAGCAGCTTGGGCGACAGGGAGAACACTGAAGCTTTCTTT. It yields the protein CASSLGDRENTEAFF. The chain uses TRBV5-1 and TRBJ1-1; TRBD1 agrees at 7 bases. Trimming cost V 0 bases and J 1 base; bases outside gene matches: 3. The CDR3 runs to 15 residues. The V gene's germline CDR1 is SGHRS and CDR2 YFSETQ.

The chain has TRBV19 and TRBJ1-2; 9 bases fit TRBD1. Trimming cost V 5 bases and J 0 bases; bases outside gene matches: 10. The CDR3 length is 17 residues. The germline gives CDR1 LNHDA, CDR2 SQIVND (reference sequence). The DNA of the CDR3 is TGTGCCAGTAGTCCGGGACAGGGAGGTATAGCTAACTATGGCTACACCTTC. Translation gives CASSPGQGGIANYGYTF.

The rearrangement joins TRBV6-5 to TRBJ2-3, with TRBD2 as a possible D gene (5 bases). CDR1 MNHEY and CDR2 SVGAGI come from the germline V gene. The CDR3 extends over 16 amino acids. Trimming cost V 2 bases and J 3 bases, with 15 bases left between them. The CDR3 protein is CASSYGRPPGTDTQYF. For the CDR3, the DNA is TGTGCCAGCAGTTACGGCCGGCCCCCGGGGACAGATACGCAGTATTTT.

This chain uses TRBV14 with TRBJ2-7; 10 nucleotides agree with TRBD2. This CDR3 is 13 amino acids long. Germline-derived CDR1 and CDR2 are SGHDN and FVKESK. V dropped 5 bases and J dropped 4; count of bases not matched to a gene: 2. The CDR3 coding sequence is TGTGCCAGCAGCAATAGCGGGGGGTACGAGCAGTACTTC. It encodes CASSNSGGYEQYF.

V is TRBV10-3 and J is TRBJ2-1; the match to TRBD2 covers 12 bases. Trimming at V came to 2 bases and at J to 8 bases, leaving 7 bases not matched to a gene. Germline-derived CDR1 and CDR2 are ENHRY and SYGVKD. The CDR3 is 16 amino acids. CDR3 nucleotide sequence: TGTGCCATCAGTGAGGGGGCTAGCGGGAGGGCCCATGAGCAGTTCTTC. Protein sequence: CAISEGASGRAHEQFF.

The chain has TRBV7-9 and TRBJ2-7; perhaps TRBD1 as D (7 bases). The CDR3 sequence is 11 residues long. V was clipped by 11 bases and J by 5 bases, with 13 bases between them. Per the germline V gene, CDR1 is SEHNR and CDR2 is FQNEAQ (reference sequence). The CDR3 reads CALGRGDEQYF. CDR3 nucleotides: TGTGCCCTGGGCAGGGGGGACGAGCAGTACTTC.

This chain uses TRBV14 with TRBJ2-7, with TRBD1 as a possible D gene (6 bases). Trimming took off 3 bases at V and 4 bases at J, with 13 bases between the two ends. Germline V gene data show CDR1 as SGHDN and CDR2 as FVKESK. The CDR3 spans 14 residues. In nucleotides, the CDR3 is TGTGCCAGCAGCCAGGACCAGGGGTGGTACGAGCAGTACGTC. This encodes CASSQDQGWYEQYV.

This rearrangement joins TRBV20-1 to TRBJ1-1; the D gene is possibly TRBD1 (5 bases). This CDR3 is 11 amino acids long. Germline CDR1 and CDR2: DFQATT and SNEGSKA (reference sequence). The V end lost 8 bases, the J end lost 0 bases, and 7 bases lay between the germline ends. The CDR3 protein is CSKGVNTEAFF. CDR3 DNA: TGCAGTAAAGGGGTGAACACTGAAGCTTTCTTT.